This T cell receptor beta chain emerged from a study of glioma-infiltrating T cells. CDR3 length equals 14 residues. V shed 2 bases, J shed 6 bases, and the junction held 0 bases outside the gene matches. CDR1 is MGHRA, CDR2 YSYEKL, per germline. Amplification of TCR alpha and beta CDR3 regions from RNA used iRepertoire nested multiplex PCR. Input was roughly 100-450 ng of tissue mRNA or PBMC total RNA. TCRdb reanalysed the multiplex PCR reads using MiXCR and keeps one entry per CDR3 protein. Of around 150,000 distinct CDR3 sequences in the sample, approximately 40% were seen once. General study results and limits: CDR3 overlap between tissue and blood was very small. Tissue-blood divergence was below expectation in non-neoplastic patients, above in gliomas.

Remarks on this clonotype: Its specificity is unknown.

Input material: glioma tissue, nonneoplastic brain tissue, or PBMCs (not recorded which). The sequence came from a human donor with low-grade glioma or glioblastoma, undergoing nonglioma brain surgery, or in good health (not recorded which). This chain uses TRBV4-1 with TRBJ2-1, with 11 bases fitting TRBD2. CDR3 sequence (DNA): TGCGCCAGCAGCCAACTAGCGGGAGGCAATGAGCAGTTCTTC. Its protein product is CASSQLAGGNEQFF.